This is a list of T cell receptor beta chains from one sample in a study of neurological immune-mediated disorders. TCRdb reprocessed the 5' RACE reads via MiXCR and lists one record per CDR3 protein. The sample comprises 36,000 or so distinct CDR3 sequences, about 9.3% of which are singletons, and under 8.5% rests with the top ten. Sequencing was done on a sample of PBMCs. The receptors were gathered from a woman in her twenties or thirties with HTLV-1-associated myelopathy (HAM/TSP). Each CDR3 is given without its conserved first and last residue.

CDR3: ASRSGQGNYEQY
V: TRBV5-5
J: TRBJ2-7

CDR3: ASSVGLTNEKLF
V: TRBV9
J: TRBJ1-4

CDR3: ASSRTGQETQY
V: TRBV7-2
J: TRBJ2-5

CDR3: SARGGAGELF
V: TRBV20-1
J: TRBJ2-2

CDR3: ASSSGSYNNRDTQY
V: TRBV7-8
J: TRBJ2-3

CDR3: ASSGGYGYT
V: TRBV12-3/TRBV12-4
J: TRBJ1-2

CDR3: ASSYSQNTEAF
V: TRBV6-5
J: TRBJ1-1

CDR3: ASTRDRGQAGELF
V: TRBV12-3/TRBV12-4
J: TRBJ2-2

CDR3: ASRSGLANSEQY
V: TRBV5-8
J: TRBJ2-7

CDR3: ASSARYEQY
V: TRBV19
J: TRBJ2-7

CDR3: ASSPAWSGFIWETQY
V: TRBV5-5
J: TRBJ2-5

CDR3: ASSLGGTFRGNAGELF
V: TRBV12-3/TRBV12-4
J: TRBJ2-2

CDR3: ASSRRNYWRVADTQY
V: TRBV6-2/TRBV6-3
J: TRBJ2-3

CDR3: ASSFRSGAEAF
V: TRBV5-1
J: TRBJ1-1

CDR3: SARAPGDIQY
V: TRBV20-1
J: TRBJ2-4

CDR3: ASSTTSGGLGYNEQF
V: TRBV10-2
J: TRBJ2-1

CDR3: ASSPDRDHNEQF
V: TRBV11-1
J: TRBJ2-1

CDR3: ASSQVGYGYT
V: TRBV4-1
J: TRBJ1-2

CDR3: ASSPTTGTYEQY
V: TRBV12-3/TRBV12-4
J: TRBJ2-7

CDR3: ANSYPGQRSYEQY
V: TRBV6-5
J: TRBJ2-7

CDR3: SASPGGEAF
V: TRBV20-1
J: TRBJ1-1

CDR3: ATSSGLSVPSGANVLT
V: TRBV15
J: TRBJ2-6

CDR3: ASSSTLGYT
V: TRBV7-9
J: TRBJ1-2